This is a list of T cell receptor beta chains from one sample in a study of blood T cell repertoires in COVID-19. Generated by immunoSEQ multiplex PCR, the TCRdb table keeps only in-frame clones and is missing some. This sample has 90,000 to 100,000 clones, with around 86% found just once. The sequencing sample was made of peripheral blood. The receptors were sampled from a man aged 45-65 years with acute or convalescent COVID-19. CDR3s include the opening cysteine and the closing phenylalanine or tryptophan. Fields, in order: V gene, J gene, D gene, clone size, CDR3 protein, CDR3 DNA. A D gene is named only where the DNA matches it firmly. Rows give clone size only sometimes, using once, few, many, or a class for an expanded clone.

V: TRBV11-3
J: TRBJ1-1
D: TRBD1
size: .
CDR3: CASSLAVGQGWNTEAFF
DNA: TGTGCCAGCAGCTTAGCCGTGGGACAGGGATGGAACACTGAAGCTTTCTTT

V: TRBV19
J: TRBJ2-1
D: .
size: .
CDR3: CASSMGRGLNEQFF
DNA: TGTGCCAGTAGTATGGGCAGGGGTTTAAATGAGCAGTTCTTC

V: TRBV11-3
J: TRBJ1-1
D: .
size: .
CDR3: CASSLDSGMNTEAFF
DNA: TGTGCCAGCAGCTTAGATTCAGGCATGAACACTGAAGCTTTCTTT

V: TRBV28
J: TRBJ1-2
D: TRBD1
size: .
CDR3: CASNEQGADGYTF
DNA: TGTGCCAGCAACGAACAGGGGGCGGATGGCTACACCTTC

V: TRBV3-1/TRBV3-2
J: TRBJ1-6
D: TRBD1
size: .
CDR3: CASSSIGGGQGGSPLHF
DNA: TGTGCCAGCAGCTCCATCGGTGGAGGACAGGGAGGTTCACCCCTCCACTTT

V: TRBV28
J: TRBJ1-6
D: TRBD1
size: .
CDR3: CASSGWDRQNSPLHF
DNA: TGTGCCAGCAGTGGATGGGACAGACAAAATTCACCCCTCCACTTT

V: TRBV10-3
J: TRBJ2-1
D: TRBD1
size: .
CDR3: CAISDPGQAVSYNEQFF
DNA: TGTGCCATCAGTGACCCCGGACAGGCTGTATCCTACAATGAGCAGTTCTTC

V: TRBV24-1
J: TRBJ1-1
D: TRBD1
size: .
CDR3: CATSDGTGGVGTEAFF
DNA: TGTGCCACCAGTGACGGGACAGGGGGCGTCGGCACTGAAGCTTTCTTT

V: TRBV30
J: TRBJ1-1
D: .
size: .
CDR3: CAWSVHHRDPGAFF
DNA: TGTGCCTGGAGTGTACATCACAGGGACCCTGGCGCTTTCTTT

V: TRBV11-2
J: TRBJ2-5
D: TRBD1
size: few
CDR3: CASSPERDREALETQYF
DNA: TGTGCCAGCAGCCCCGAGAGGGACAGGGAGGCTTTAGAGACCCAGTACTTC

V: TRBV12-5
J: TRBJ1-5
D: TRBD1
size: .
CDR3: CASGLGQGGQPQHF
DNA: TGTGCTAGTGGCCTAGGACAGGGCGGACAGCCCCAGCATTTT

V: TRBV18
J: TRBJ2-2
D: TRBD2
size: .
CDR3: CASSPTLAGAANTGELFF
DNA: TGTGCCAGCTCACCAACACTAGCGGGAGCCGCGAACACCGGGGAGCTGTTTTTT

V: TRBV19
J: TRBJ2-3
D: .
size: .
CDR3: CASTPDSLSTDTQYF
DNA: TGTGCCAGTACCCCCGACTCCCTGAGCACAGATACGCAGTATTTT

V: TRBV7-9
J: TRBJ2-7
D: .
size: once
CDR3: CASEGGMGYEQYF
DNA: TGTGCCTCAGAAGGCGGGATGGGCTACGAGCAGTACTTC

V: TRBV6-4
J: TRBJ2-1
D: TRBD2
size: .
CDR3: CASSEMGLAGHNEQFF
DNA: TGTGCCAGCAGTGAAATGGGACTAGCGGGACACAATGAGCAGTTCTTC

V: TRBV5-4
J: TRBJ2-7
D: .
size: .
CDR3: CASSSGVSYEQYF
DNA: TGTGCCAGCAGCTCGGGGGTATCCTACGAGCAGTACTTC

V: TRBV7-8
J: TRBJ1-1
D: .
size: .
CDR3: CASSLRSRGQNPNTEAFF
DNA: TGTGCCAGCAGCTTAAGGTCTCGCGGGCAGAACCCGAACACTGAAGCTTTCTTT

V: TRBV7-6
J: TRBJ2-2
D: .
size: .
CDR3: CASSATRTNTGELFF
DNA: TGTGCCAGCAGCGCTACCCGTACGAACACCGGGGAGCTGTTTTTT

V: TRBV6-5
J: TRBJ1-2
D: TRBD1
size: .
CDR3: CASSYSGQGSGYTF
DNA: TGTGCCAGCAGTTACTCCGGACAGGGAAGTGGCTACACCTTC

V: TRBV5-1
J: TRBJ1-4
D: TRBD1
size: .
CDR3: CASSIGTAATNEKLFF
DNA: TGCGCCAGCAGCATTGGGACAGCCGCAACTAATGAAAAACTGTTTTTT

V: TRBV6-6
J: TRBJ2-5
D: TRBD2
size: once
CDR3: CASSSGTSGSETQYF
DNA: TGTGCCAGCAGTTCCGGGACTAGCGGGAGTGAGACCCAGTACTTC

V: TRBV7-9
J: TRBJ1-1
D: TRBD1
size: .
CDR3: CASSWRTGESTEAFF
DNA: TGTGCCAGCAGCTGGCGGACAGGGGAAAGCACTGAAGCTTTCTTT

V: TRBV7-9
J: TRBJ1-2
D: .
size: .
CDR3: CASSLRPSSDGYTF
DNA: TGTGCCAGCAGCTTACGCCCAAGCAGCGATGGCTACACCTTC

V: TRBV6-5
J: TRBJ2-7
D: TRBD2
size: .
CDR3: CAGGLAGVKEQYF
DNA: TGTGCCGGGGGACTAGCGGGAGTTAAAGAGCAGTACTTC

V: TRBV2
J: TRBJ2-3
D: .
size: .
CDR3: CASSEELADTQYF
DNA: TGTGCCAGCAGTGAAGAACTAGCAGATACGCAGTATTTT

V: TRBV7-8
J: TRBJ2-3
D: .
size: .
CDR3: CASSPLTAVVTLYF
DNA: TGTGCCAGCAGCCCCCTAACGGCGGTGGTGACCCTATATTTT

V: TRBV18
J: TRBJ1-1
D: .
size: .
CDR3: CASSPPGGLNTEAFF
DNA: TGTGCCAGCTCACCTCCGGGGGGGCTGAACACTGAAGCTTTCTTT